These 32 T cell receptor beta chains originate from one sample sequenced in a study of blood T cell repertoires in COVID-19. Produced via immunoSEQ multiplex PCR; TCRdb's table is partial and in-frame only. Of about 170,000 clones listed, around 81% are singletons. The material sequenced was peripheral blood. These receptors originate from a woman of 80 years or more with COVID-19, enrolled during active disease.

This chain's CDR3 is CASSTTGTGGNTIYF. The CDR3 nucleotides read TGTGCCAGCAGTACGACCGGCACGGGAGGAAACACCATATATTTT. The V and J genes are TRBV6-5 and TRBJ1-3; D is unclear. The CDR3 sequence is 15 residues long. V was cut by 5 bases and J by 4 bases, with 15 bases left in between. CDR1 MNHEY and CDR2 SVGAGI come from the germline V gene.

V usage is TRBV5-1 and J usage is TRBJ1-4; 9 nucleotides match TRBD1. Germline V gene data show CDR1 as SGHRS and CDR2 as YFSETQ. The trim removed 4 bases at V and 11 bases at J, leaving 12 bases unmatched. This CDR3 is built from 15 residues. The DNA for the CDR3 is TGCGCCAGCAGCCAACAGGGACAGGGAGTGGAGAAACTGTTTTTT. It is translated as CASSQQGQGVEKLFF.

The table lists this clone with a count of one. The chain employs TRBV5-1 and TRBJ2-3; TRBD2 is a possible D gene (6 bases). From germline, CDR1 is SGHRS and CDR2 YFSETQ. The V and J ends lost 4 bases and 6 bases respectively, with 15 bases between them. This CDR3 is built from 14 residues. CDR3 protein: CASSTGTRGDTQYF. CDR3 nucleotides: TGCGCCAGCAGCACCGGGACTCGAGGGGATACGCAGTATTTT.

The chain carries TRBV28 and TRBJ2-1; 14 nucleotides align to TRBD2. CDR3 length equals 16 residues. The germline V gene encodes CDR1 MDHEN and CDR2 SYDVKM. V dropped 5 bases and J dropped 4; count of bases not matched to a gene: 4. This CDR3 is CASSLRLAGGYNEQFF. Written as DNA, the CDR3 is TGTGCCAGCAGTCTCCGACTAGCGGGAGGGTACAATGAGCAGTTCTTC.

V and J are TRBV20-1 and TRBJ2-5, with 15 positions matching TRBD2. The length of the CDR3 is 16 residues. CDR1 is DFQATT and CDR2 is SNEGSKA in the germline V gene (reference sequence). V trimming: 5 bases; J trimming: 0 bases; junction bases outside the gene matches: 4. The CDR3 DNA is TGCAGTGCTGGTGGACTAGCGGGGGGGAACCAAGAGACCCAGTACTTC. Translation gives CSAGGLAGGNQETQYF.

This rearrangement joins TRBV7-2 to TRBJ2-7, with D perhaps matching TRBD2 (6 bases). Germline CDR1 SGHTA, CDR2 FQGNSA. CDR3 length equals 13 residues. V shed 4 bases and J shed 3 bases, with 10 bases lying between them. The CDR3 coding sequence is TGTGCCAGCAGCTGGGGACTGAACTACGAGCAGTACTTC. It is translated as CASSWGLNYEQYF.

CDR3 region: CASSESGGGGPRVQFF. The CDR3 DNA sequence: TGCGCCAGCAGTGAGTCGGGCGGGGGGGGCCCTCGGGTGCAGTTCTTC. The chain couples TRBV10-1 to TRBJ2-1; 9 bases align to TRBD2. The CDR3 loop spans 16 amino acids. Germline lookup yields CDR1 WNHNN and CDR2 SYGVQD (reference sequence). Trimming removed 0 bases from V and 12 bases from J; junction bases left unmatched: 12.

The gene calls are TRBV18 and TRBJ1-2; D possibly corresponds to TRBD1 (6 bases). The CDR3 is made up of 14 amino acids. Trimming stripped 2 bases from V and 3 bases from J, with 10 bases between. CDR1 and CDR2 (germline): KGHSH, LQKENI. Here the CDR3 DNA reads TGTGCCAGCTCACCAACACAGGGTGACTATGGCTACACCTTC. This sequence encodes CASSPTQGDYGYTF.

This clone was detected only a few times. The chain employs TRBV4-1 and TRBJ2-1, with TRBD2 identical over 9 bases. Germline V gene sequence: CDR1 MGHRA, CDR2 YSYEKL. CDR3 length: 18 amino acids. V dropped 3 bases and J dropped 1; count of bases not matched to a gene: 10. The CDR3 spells CASSQFTGTSSSYNEQFF. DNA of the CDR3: TGCGCCAGCAGCCAGTTCACCGGGACTAGCAGTTCCTACAATGAGCAGTTCTTC.

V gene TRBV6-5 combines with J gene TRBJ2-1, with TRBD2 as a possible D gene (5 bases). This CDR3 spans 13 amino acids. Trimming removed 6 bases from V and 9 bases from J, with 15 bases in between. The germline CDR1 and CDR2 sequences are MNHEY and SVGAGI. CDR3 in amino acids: CASRSGSIPEQFF. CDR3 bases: TGTGCCAGCAGGAGCGGAAGTATACCTGAGCAGTTCTTC.

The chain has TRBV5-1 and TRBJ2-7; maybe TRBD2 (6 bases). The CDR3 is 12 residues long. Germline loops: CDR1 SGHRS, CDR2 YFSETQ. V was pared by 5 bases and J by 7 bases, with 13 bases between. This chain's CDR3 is CASRWAEGEQYF. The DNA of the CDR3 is TGCGCCAGCAGGTGGGCGGAGGGAGAGCAGTACTTC.

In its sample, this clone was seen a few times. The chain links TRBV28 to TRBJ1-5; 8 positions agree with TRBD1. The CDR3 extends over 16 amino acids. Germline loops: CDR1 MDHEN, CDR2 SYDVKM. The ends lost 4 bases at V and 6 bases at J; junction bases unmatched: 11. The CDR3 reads CASSSGQGTRFQPQHF. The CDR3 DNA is TGTGCCAGCAGTTCAGGACAGGGCACTCGATTTCAGCCCCAGCATTTT.

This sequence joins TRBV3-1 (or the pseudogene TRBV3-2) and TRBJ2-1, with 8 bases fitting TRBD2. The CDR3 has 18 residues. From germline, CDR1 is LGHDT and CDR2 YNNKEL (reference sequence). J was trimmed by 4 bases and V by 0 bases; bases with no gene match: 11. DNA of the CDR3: TGTGCCAGCAGCCAAGATAACGGGAGGGGGGCCGTTTACAATGAGCAGTTCTTC. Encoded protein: CASSQDNGRGAVYNEQFF.

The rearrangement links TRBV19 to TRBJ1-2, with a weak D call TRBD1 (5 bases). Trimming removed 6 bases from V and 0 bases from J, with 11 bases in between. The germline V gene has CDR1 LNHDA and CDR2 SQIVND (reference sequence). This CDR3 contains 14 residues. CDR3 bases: TGTGCCAGTAGCCCAGGGATAGCTAACTATGGCTACACCTTC. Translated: CASSPGIANYGYTF.

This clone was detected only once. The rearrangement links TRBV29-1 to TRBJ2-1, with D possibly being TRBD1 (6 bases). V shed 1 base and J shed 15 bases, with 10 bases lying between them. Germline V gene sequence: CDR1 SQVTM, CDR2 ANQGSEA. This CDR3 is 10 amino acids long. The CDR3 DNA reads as TGCAGCGTTGAAGGGCAGGGGCCGTTCTTC. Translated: CSVEGQGPFF.

CDR3 residues: CASSQDFRGTQYF. CDR3 coding DNA: TGTGCCAGCAGCCAAGATTTCCGGGGGACCCAGTACTTC. This chain links TRBV3-1 (or the pseudogene TRBV3-2) with TRBJ2-5, with D possibly TRBD2 on 5 matching bases. The CDR3 consists of 13 residues. V gave up 0 bases and J gave up 7 bases, with 9 bases separating them. The V gene's germline CDR1 is LGHDT and CDR2 YNNKEL (reference sequence).

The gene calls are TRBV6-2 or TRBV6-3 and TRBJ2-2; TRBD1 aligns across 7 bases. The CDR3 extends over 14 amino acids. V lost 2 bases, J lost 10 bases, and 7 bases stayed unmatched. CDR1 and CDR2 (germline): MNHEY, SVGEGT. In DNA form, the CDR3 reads TGTGCCAGCAGTTACACCCGACAGGGCACGGAGCTGTTTTTT. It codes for CASSYTRQGTELFF.

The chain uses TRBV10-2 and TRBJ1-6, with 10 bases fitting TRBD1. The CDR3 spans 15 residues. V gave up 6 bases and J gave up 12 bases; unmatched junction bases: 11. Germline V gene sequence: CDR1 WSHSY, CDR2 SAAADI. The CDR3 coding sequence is TGCGCCAGCAGAAGCGGACAGGGGGACTATGGACCCCTCCACTTT. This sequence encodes CASRSGQGDYGPLHF.

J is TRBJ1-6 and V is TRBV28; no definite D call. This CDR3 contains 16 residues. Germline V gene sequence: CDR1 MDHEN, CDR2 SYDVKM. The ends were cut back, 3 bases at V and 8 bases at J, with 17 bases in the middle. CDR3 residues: CASSLETRRWDSPLHF. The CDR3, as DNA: TGTGCCAGCAGTTTGGAGACCCGTAGATGGGATTCACCCCTCCACTTT.

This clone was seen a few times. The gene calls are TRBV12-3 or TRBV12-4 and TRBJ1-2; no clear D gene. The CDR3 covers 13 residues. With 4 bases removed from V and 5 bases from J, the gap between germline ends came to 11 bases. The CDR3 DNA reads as TGTGCCAGCAGTTACAGAACACGGTATGGCTACACCTTC. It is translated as CASSYRTRYGYTF.

CDR3 region: CASSPRVGGNQPQHF. The CDR3 DNA sequence: TGTGCCAGCAGCCCGAGGGTGGGGGGGAATCAGCCCCAGCATTTT. V usage is TRBV7-2 and J usage is TRBJ1-5; the D gene is possibly TRBD1 (5 bases). The CDR3 covers 15 residues. The germline V gene has CDR1 SGHTA and CDR2 FQGNSA. The V and J ends lost 5 bases and 4 bases respectively, with 15 bases between them.

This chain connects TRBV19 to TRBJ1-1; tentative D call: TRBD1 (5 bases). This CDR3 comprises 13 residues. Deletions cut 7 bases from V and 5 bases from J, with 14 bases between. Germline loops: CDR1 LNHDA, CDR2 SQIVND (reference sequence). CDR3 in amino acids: CASKVQGRTEAFF. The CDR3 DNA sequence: TGTGCCAGTAAAGTCCAGGGTCGAACTGAAGCTTTCTTT.

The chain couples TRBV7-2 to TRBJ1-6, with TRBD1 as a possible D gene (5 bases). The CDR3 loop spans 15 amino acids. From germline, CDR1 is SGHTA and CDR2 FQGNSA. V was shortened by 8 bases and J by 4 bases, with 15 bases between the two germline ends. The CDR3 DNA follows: TGTGCCAGCGAACGGACGGACAATTATAATTCACCCCTCCACTTT. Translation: CASERTDNYNSPLHF.

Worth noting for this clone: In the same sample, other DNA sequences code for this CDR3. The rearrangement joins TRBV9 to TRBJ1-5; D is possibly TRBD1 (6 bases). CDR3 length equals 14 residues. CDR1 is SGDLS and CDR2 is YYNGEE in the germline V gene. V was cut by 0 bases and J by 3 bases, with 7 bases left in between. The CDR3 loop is CASSVGGPNQPQHF. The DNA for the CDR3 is TGTGCCAGCAGCGTAGGGGGGCCCAATCAGCCCCAGCATTTT.

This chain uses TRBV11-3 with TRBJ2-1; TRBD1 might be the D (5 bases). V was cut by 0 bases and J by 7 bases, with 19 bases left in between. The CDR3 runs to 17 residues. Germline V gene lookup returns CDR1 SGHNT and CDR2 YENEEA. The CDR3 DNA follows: TGTGCCAGCAGCTTAGAGGTGGGTGGGGCAGTAATGAATGAGCAGTTCTTC. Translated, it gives CASSLEVGGAVMNEQFF. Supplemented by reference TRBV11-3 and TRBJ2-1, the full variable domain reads EAGVVQSPRYKIIEKKQPVAFWCNPISGHNTLYWYLQNLGQGPELLIRYENEEAVDDSQLPKDRFSAERLKGVDSTLKIQPAELGDSAVYLCASSLEVGGAVMNEQFFGPGTRLTVL.

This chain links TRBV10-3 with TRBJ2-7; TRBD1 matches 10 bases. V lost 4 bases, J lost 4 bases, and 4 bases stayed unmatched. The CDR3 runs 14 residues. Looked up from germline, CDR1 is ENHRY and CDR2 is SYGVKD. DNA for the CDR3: TGTGCCATCAGTGGGGGACAGGGGTGGTACGAGCAGTACTTC. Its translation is CAISGGQGWYEQYF.

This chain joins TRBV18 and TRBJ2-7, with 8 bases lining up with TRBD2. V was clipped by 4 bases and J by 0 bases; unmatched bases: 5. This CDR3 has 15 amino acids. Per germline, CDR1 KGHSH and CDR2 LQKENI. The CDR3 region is CASSRSGGHSYEQYF. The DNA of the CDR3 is TGTGCCAGCTCACGGAGCGGGGGTCACTCCTACGAGCAGTACTTC.

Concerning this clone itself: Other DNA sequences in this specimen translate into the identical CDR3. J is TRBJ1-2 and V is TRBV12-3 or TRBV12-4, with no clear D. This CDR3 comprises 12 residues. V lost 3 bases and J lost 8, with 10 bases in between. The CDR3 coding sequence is TGTGCCAGCAGTTTGGGTGGAGGGGGCTACACCTTC. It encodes CASSLGGGGYTF.

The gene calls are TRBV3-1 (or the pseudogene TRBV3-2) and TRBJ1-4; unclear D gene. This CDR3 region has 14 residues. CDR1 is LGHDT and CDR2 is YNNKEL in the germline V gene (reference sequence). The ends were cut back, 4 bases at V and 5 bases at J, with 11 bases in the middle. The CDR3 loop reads CASSPGSPNEKLFF. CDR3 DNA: TGTGCCAGCAGCCCCGGGAGCCCGAATGAAAAACTGTTTTTT.

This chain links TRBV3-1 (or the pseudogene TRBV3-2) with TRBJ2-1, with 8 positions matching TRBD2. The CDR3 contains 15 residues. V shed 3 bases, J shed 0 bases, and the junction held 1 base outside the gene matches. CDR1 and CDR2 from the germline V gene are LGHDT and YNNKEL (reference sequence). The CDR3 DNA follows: TGTGCCAGCAGCCAGGCGGGGGGCTCCTACAATGAGCAGTTCTTC. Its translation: CASSQAGGSYNEQFF.

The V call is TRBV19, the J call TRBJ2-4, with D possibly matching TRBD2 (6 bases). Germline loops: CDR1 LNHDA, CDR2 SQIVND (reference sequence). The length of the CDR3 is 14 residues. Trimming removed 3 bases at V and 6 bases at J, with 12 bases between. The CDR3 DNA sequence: TGTGCCAGTAGTATGGGGGACTTCGGAAACATTCAGTACTTC. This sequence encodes CASSMGDFGNIQYF.

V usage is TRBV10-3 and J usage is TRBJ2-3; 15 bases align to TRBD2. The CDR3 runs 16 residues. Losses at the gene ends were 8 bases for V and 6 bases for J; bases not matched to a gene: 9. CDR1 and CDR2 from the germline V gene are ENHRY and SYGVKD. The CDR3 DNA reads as TGTGCCATCGGGAGGACTAGCGGGAGGGCCTCGGATACGCAGTATTTT. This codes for CAIGRTSGRASDTQYF.